These 20 T cell receptor beta chains were all obtained from the same sample, sequenced in a study of blood T cell repertoires in COVID-19. Produced via immunoSEQ multiplex PCR; TCRdb's table is partial and in-frame only. The sample shows 150,000 to 200,000 clones, 65% to 85% of them seen only once. The sample taken for sequencing was PBMCs or T cells enriched from blood (not recorded which). The receptors come from a woman aged 55-69 years who had recovered from COVID-19.

The chain joins TRBV19 to TRBJ2-1; weak D call: TRBD2 (5 bases). Germline values: CDR1 LNHDA, CDR2 SQIVND (reference sequence). The CDR3 totals 14 residues. The V gene lost 6 bases and the J gene lost 4 bases, with 13 bases spanning the gap. The CDR3 DNA is TGTGCCAGTAGCCACCTCGGGGAGTACAATGAGCAGTTCTTC. Encoded protein: CASSHLGEYNEQFF.

The genes are TRBV30 and TRBJ1-2; D is undetermined. This CDR3 has 12 amino acids. Per the germline V gene, CDR1 is GTSNPN and CDR2 is SVGIG (reference sequence). The V end was cut by 2 bases, the J end by 1 base, with 5 bases between. The chain's CDR3 is CAWSINNYGYTF. The CDR3, as DNA: TGTGCCTGGAGTATCAATAACTATGGCTACACCTTC.

The chain employs TRBV19 and TRBJ1-3, with 7 bases identical to TRBD1. With V trimmed by 3 bases and J by 0 bases, 11 bases remained unmatched. CDR3 length equals 18 residues. Germline V lookup: CDR1 LNHDA, CDR2 SQIVND (reference sequence). CDR3 protein: CASSIRGRGKSSGNTIYF. The CDR3 DNA sequence: TGTGCCAGTAGTATTAGGGGCAGGGGGAAATCCTCTGGAAACACCATATATTTT.

This clone showed up just a few times. The V gene is TRBV7-3, the J gene TRBJ2-3, with 10 bases that match TRBD2. Trimming took 6 bases from V and 5 from J; bases not matched to a gene: 11. The CDR3 covers 16 residues. Germline lookup yields CDR1 SGHTA and CDR2 FQGTGA. CDR3 region: CASSSGVAGGIDTQYF. The CDR3 coding sequence is TGTGCCAGCAGTTCCGGGGTAGCGGGAGGAATAGATACGCAGTATTTT.

The V call is TRBV7-6, the J call TRBJ1-4; 10 nucleotides align to TRBD1. V trimming: 5 bases; J trimming: 6 bases; junction bases outside the gene matches: 6. The germline CDR1 and CDR2 sequences are SGHVS and FNYEAQ. The CDR3 totals 15 residues. CDR3 sequence: CASSQEGQGYEKLFF. CDR3 in DNA: TGTGCCAGCAGCCAAGAGGGACAGGGGTATGAAAAACTGTTTTTT.

The chain couples TRBV3-1 (or the pseudogene TRBV3-2) to TRBJ2-6, with 9 bases identical to TRBD1. The trim removed 4 bases at V and 1 base at J, leaving 23 bases unmatched. Germline CDR1 and CDR2: LGHDT and YNNKEL (reference sequence). The CDR3 totals 23 residues. The CDR3 nucleotides read TGTGCCAGCAGCCCCAGATGGGGAGGACAGGGGTGGTTAGAGGGGTCTGGGGCCAACGTCCTGACTTTC. Protein: CASSPRWGGQGWLEGSGANVLTF.

The V gene is TRBV2, the J gene TRBJ1-1; TRBD1 aligns across 11 bases. CDR3 length equals 14 residues. The germline V gene encodes CDR1 SNHLY and CDR2 FYNNEI. After removal of 6 bases from V and 4 bases from J, the junction contained 4 bases not matched to a gene. The CDR3, as DNA: TGTGCCAGCAGCGGACAGGGGGCAGGCACTGAAGCTTTCTTT. It yields the protein CASSGQGAGTEAFF.

This clone was counted once. The rearrangement uses TRBV3-1 (or the pseudogene TRBV3-2) and TRBJ1-2; D may be TRBD1 (6 bases). CDR1 is LGHDT and CDR2 is YNNKEL in the germline V gene (reference sequence). V lost 2 bases, J lost 2 bases, and 9 bases lay in between. The CDR3 contains 14 residues. This CDR3 is CASSQLQGNYGYTF. The CDR3 DNA reads TGTGCCAGCAGCCAACTACAGGGAAACTATGGCTACACCTTC.

In this sample, this clone turned up once. The chain couples TRBV3-1 (or the pseudogene TRBV3-2) to TRBJ1-6; D possibly corresponds to TRBD1 (5 bases). Germline lookup yields CDR1 LGHDT and CDR2 YNNKEL (reference sequence). The CDR3 totals 13 residues. Deletions cut 4 bases from V and 18 bases from J, with 19 bases between. The DNA for the CDR3 is TGTGCCAGCAGCCCCCCGGGGGGTCTCACCACCCACTTT. This translates into CASSPPGGLTTHF.

The chain uses TRBV28 and TRBJ2-7; 8 nucleotides match TRBD1. With 6 bases clipped from V and 0 bases from J, the junction kept 4 bases outside the gene matches. The germline V gene has CDR1 MDHEN and CDR2 SYDVKM. The CDR3 has 14 amino acids. CDR3 region: CASRTGTGSYEQYF. CDR3 DNA sequence: TGTGCCAGCAGGACCGGGACAGGCTCCTACGAGCAGTACTTC.

This clone occurred once. This sequence joins TRBV2 and TRBJ2-3; D is ambiguous. The CDR3 length is 12 residues. The germline V gene has CDR1 SNHLY and CDR2 FYNNEI. Trimming removed 7 bases from V and 2 bases from J, with 7 bases in between. This chain's CDR3 is CASIEYTDTQYF. The CDR3 region has the DNA TGTGCCAGCATTGAGTACACAGATACGCAGTATTTT.

This clone was observed many times. The chain is built from TRBV4-1 and TRBJ2-7; a possible D gene is TRBD1 (6 bases). Germline assignment: CDR1 MGHRA and CDR2 YSYEKL. V lost 3 bases to trimming and J lost 10 bases, with 25 bases between them. The CDR3 is made up of 16 amino acids. The CDR3 nucleotides are TGCGCCAGCAGCCATCCTTTGACGGACAGCTCCCCGGATCAGTACTTC. The encoded protein is CASSHPLTDSSPDQYF.

V usage is TRBV28 and J usage is TRBJ2-1; the match to TRBD2 covers 13 bases. The CDR3 consists of 17 residues. CDR1 is MDHEN, CDR2 SYDVKM, per germline. J was trimmed by 14 bases and V by 3 bases; bases with no gene match: 16. CDR3 amino acids: CASSLLGLAGDLGLEFF. The CDR3 nucleotides read TGTGCCAGCAGTTTGCTTGGACTAGCGGGAGATTTAGGTTTGGAGTTCTTC.

V is TRBV6-5 and J is TRBJ1-5, with D possibly being TRBD1 (6 bases). V was shortened by 7 bases and J by 1 base, with 14 bases between the two germline ends. The germline gives CDR1 MNHEY, CDR2 SVGAGI. This CDR3 contains 15 residues. This chain's CDR3 is CASKSSGASNQPQHF. CDR3 nucleotides: TGTGCCAGCAAATCATCAGGGGCCAGCAATCAGCCCCAGCATTTT.

This clone showed up just a few times. This chain uses TRBV18 with TRBJ2-2; D ambiguous. V was cut by 0 bases and J by 2 bases, with 10 bases left in between. This CDR3 is built from 16 residues. Germline V gene data show CDR1 as KGHSH and CDR2 as LQKENI. CDR3 nucleotide sequence: TGTGCCAGCTCACCACCTTCGTCCAGAAACACCGGGGAGCTGTTTTTT. Amino acid sequence: CASSPPSSRNTGELFF.

The gene calls are TRBV9 and TRBJ2-5; 10 positions agree with TRBD2. Germline trimming cut 4 bases from V and 1 base from J; bases unmatched to any gene: 7. Germline CDR1 reads SGDLS; CDR2 reads YYNGEE. CDR3 length: 16 residues. For the CDR3, the DNA is TGTGCCAGCAGCCCGAGTCTAGCGGGGGCCCAAGAGACCCAGTACTTC. This encodes CASSPSLAGAQETQYF.

The chain uses TRBV2 and TRBJ1-4, with 7 bases that match TRBD1. CDR1 and CDR2 from the germline V gene are SNHLY and FYNNEI. The V gene end was trimmed by 6 bases and the J gene end by 0 bases; junction bases not matched to a gene: 4. This CDR3 contains 15 residues. CDR3 in DNA: TGTGCCAGCAGAGCACAGGGGTCAACTAATGAAAAACTGTTTTTT. Translating it yields CASRAQGSTNEKLFF.

This chain links TRBV19 with TRBJ2-3; the match to TRBD2 covers 10 bases. CDR3 size: 16 residues. V shed 3 bases, J shed 2 bases, and the junction held 5 bases outside the gene matches. Germline CDR1 reads LNHDA; CDR2 reads SQIVND (reference sequence). In nucleotides, the CDR3 is TGTGCCAGTAGTATTCTAGCGGGGGATATCACAGATACGCAGTATTTT. Its protein is CASSILAGDITDTQYF.

The chain links TRBV9 to TRBJ1-1; the D gene is possibly TRBD1 (6 bases). The CDR3 contains 14 residues. V was cut by 2 bases and J by 0 bases, with 8 bases left in between. Germline assignment: CDR1 SGDLS and CDR2 YYNGEE. CDR3 region: CASSVSGVNTEAFF. CDR3 DNA: TGTGCCAGCAGCGTTTCAGGGGTGAACACTGAAGCTTTCTTT.

The chain uses TRBV19 and TRBJ2-7, with 10 bases fitting TRBD2. V gave up 1 base and J gave up 7 bases; unmatched junction bases: 4. CDR3 length: 14 amino acids. Germline V gene lookup returns CDR1 LNHDA and CDR2 SQIVND (reference sequence). This CDR3 is CASSIGTSGWEQYF. The DNA for the CDR3 is TGTGCCAGTAGTATAGGGACTAGCGGATGGGAGCAGTACTTC.